One and the same sample provided the 13 T cell receptor beta chains below, sequenced in a study of blood T cells in healthy people across ages (dated by TCRdb to about 2015). Library construction relied on 5' RACE. A second about 7 to 11 cycle PCR used a sample-barcoded 5' primer and a J-beta primer mix. In TCRdb, the public reads were trimmed at Q25 with fastp and aligned with MiXCR, with productive beta chains retained. For every CDR3 protein sequence, its rows merge into one entry that carries the most common genes and DNA. This sample gives 1,800,000 or so distinct CDR3 sequences in total; roughly two fifths of them show up just once. The top ten clonotypes cover 23% of the sample. The sequenced sample consisted of blood. These receptors came from a human donor in good health.

The chain uses TRBV4-1 and TRBJ1-5; no reliable D call. CDR1 is MGHRA and CDR2 is YSYEKL in the germline V gene. Trimming pared 0 bases from V and 3 bases from J, leaving 12 bases between. The CDR3 is 16 amino acids. CDR3 nucleotides: TGCGCCAGCAGCCAAGATGATAGGCACCCCAATCAGCCCCAGCATTTT. Amino acids: CASSQDDRHPNQPQHF.

The chain recombines TRBV20-1 with TRBJ2-5, with D perhaps TRBD1 or TRBD2 (6 bases each). CDR1 and CDR2 from the germline V gene are DFQATT and SNEGSKA (reference sequence). The CDR3 runs to 12 residues. Trimming cost V 0 bases and J 9 bases, with 11 bases left between them. The CDR3 spells CSARDGGPSQYF. The DNA of the CDR3 is TGCAGTGCTAGAGATGGGGGGCCTTCCCAGTACTTC.

The V call is TRBV7-2, the J call TRBJ1-2; 8 bases agree with TRBD1. Germline assignment: CDR1 SGHTA and CDR2 FQGNSA. Trimming at V came to 7 bases and at J to 1 base, leaving 5 bases not matched to a gene. This CDR3 is 14 amino acids long. Here the CDR3 reads CASILTGVNYGYTF. In DNA form, the CDR3 reads TGTGCCAGCATACTGACAGGGGTTAACTATGGCTACACCTTC.

The chain combines TRBV5-5 with TRBJ2-5, with TRBD1 matching over 9 bases. The closer fit of TRBJ2-7 to the DNA end suggests the J call may be wrong. This CDR3 comprises 16 residues. Germline V lookup: CDR1 SGHKS, CDR2 YYEKEE (reference sequence). The chain's CDR3 is CASSLLPGQGVNEQYF. CDR3 coding DNA: TGTGCCAGCAGCTTACTCCCGGGACAGGGAGTCAACGAGCAGTACTTC.

On this clonotype itself: The junction and the germline gene differ at one end; a read error may be behind it. The J gene is TRBJ2-1, the V gene TRBV28, with unresolved D. The CDR3 loop spans 15 amino acids. Germline CDR1 reads MDHEN; CDR2 reads SYDVKM. The CDR3 is CAGSFVGSNYNEQFF. The CDR3 bases are TGTGCCGGCAGTTTTGTCGGCTCGAACTACAATGAGCAGTTCTTC.

This rearrangement joins TRBV7-9 to TRBJ1-1; D remains ambiguous. V gave up 8 bases and J gave up 3 bases, with 10 bases separating them. Germline V lookup: CDR1 SEHNR, CDR2 FQNEAQ (reference sequence). The CDR3 consists of 12 residues. In DNA form, the CDR3 reads TGTGCCAGCGGAAATCCATACACTGAAGCTTTCTTT. Translation: CASGNPYTEAFF.

The J gene is TRBJ1-2, the V gene TRBV5-4, with 7 nucleotides matching TRBD1. This CDR3 is 16 amino acids long. V dropped 4 bases and J dropped 0; count of bases not matched to a gene: 9. Germline CDR1 is SGHNT and CDR2 is YYREEE (reference sequence). The CDR3 spells CASSKETGVSNYGYTF. DNA for the CDR3: TGTGCCAGCAGCAAAGAAACAGGGGTATCTAACTATGGCTACACCTTC.

This clonotype was counted between two and nine times. The J gene is TRBJ2-3, the V gene TRBV29-1, with D perhaps assigned TRBD1 or TRBD2 (5 bases each). V shed 4 bases and J shed 2 bases, with 7 bases lying between them. This CDR3 region has 12 residues. Germline V gene lookup returns CDR1 SQVTM and CDR2 ANQGSEA. The CDR3 bases are TGCAGCGTTGTTGGGACCACAGATACGCAGTATTTT. Protein product: CSVVGTTDTQYF.

This rearrangement joins TRBV29-1 to TRBJ1-2; 7 positions agree with TRBD1. This CDR3 comprises 12 residues. CDR1 is SQVTM, CDR2 ANQGSEA, per germline. J gave up 8 bases and V 6 bases, and 9 bases lay outside the gene matches. Here the CDR3 DNA reads TGCAGCGTCACCACAGGGGACCGAGGCTACACCTTC. Translating gives CSVTTGDRGYTF.

V and J are TRBV6-1 and TRBJ2-5, with unresolved D. Gene TRBJ2-7 matches the end of the DNA better, so the J call may be wrong. Per germline, CDR1 MNHNS and CDR2 SASEGT. The CDR3 spans 13 residues. CDR3 in amino acids: CASSSPDTYEQYF. The CDR3 DNA reads TGTGCCAGCAGTTCCCCTGACACCTACGAGCAGTACTTC.

This chain joins TRBV7-2 and TRBJ2-7; D remains ambiguous. The assigned J gene may be wrong: the sequence end matches TRBJ2-5 better. Germline assignment: CDR1 SGHTA and CDR2 FQGNSA. This CDR3 has 14 amino acids. CDR3 sequence: CASSLYSSVETQYF. For the CDR3, the DNA is TGTGCCAGCAGCCTTTACTCATCCGTAGAGACCCAGTACTTC.

Worth noting for this clonotype: A junction boundary mismatches the germline segment, possibly from a read error. CDR3 residues: CANSQDGGRNYGYTF. The CDR3 region has the DNA TGTGCCAACAGCCAAGATGGGGGGCGTAACTATGGCTACACCTTC. The chain joins TRBV4-2 to TRBJ1-2, with D possibly TRBD1 on 6 matching bases. This CDR3 contains 15 residues. Per the germline V gene, CDR1 is LGHNA and CDR2 is YNFKEQ.

This chain links TRBV4-3 with TRBJ2-1; tentative D call: TRBD2 (5 bases). Trimming took off 0 bases at V and 9 bases at J, with 6 bases between the two ends. Per the germline V gene, CDR1 is LGHNA and CDR2 is YSLEER. CDR3 size: 12 residues. The CDR3 DNA is TGCGCCAGCAGCCAAGATCTAGCTGAGCAGTTCTTC. Protein product: CASSQDLAEQFF.